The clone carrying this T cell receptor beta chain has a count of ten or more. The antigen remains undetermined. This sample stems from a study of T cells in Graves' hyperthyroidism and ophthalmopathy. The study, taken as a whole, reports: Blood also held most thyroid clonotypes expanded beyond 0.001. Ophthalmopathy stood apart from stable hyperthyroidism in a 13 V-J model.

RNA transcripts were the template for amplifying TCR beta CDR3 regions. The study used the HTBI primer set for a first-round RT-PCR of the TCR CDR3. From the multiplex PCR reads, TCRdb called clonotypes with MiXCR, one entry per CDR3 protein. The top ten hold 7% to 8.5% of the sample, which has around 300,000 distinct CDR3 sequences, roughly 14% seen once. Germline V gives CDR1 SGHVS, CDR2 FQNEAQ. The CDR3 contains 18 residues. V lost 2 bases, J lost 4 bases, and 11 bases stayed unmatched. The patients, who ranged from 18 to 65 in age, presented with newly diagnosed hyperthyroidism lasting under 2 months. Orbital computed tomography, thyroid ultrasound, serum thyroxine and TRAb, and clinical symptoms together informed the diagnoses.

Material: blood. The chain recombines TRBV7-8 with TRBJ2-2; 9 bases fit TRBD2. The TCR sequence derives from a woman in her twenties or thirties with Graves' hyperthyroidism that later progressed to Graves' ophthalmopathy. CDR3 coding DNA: TGTGCCAGCAGCTTACCCGGTGCGGGAGGGCCGAGCACCGGGGAGCTGTTTTTT. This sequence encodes CASSLPGAGGPSTGELFF.